The T cell receptor (beta chain) under discussion was sequenced for a study of blood T cell repertoires in COVID-19. Across the study: Two negative PCRs, clearance, or symptom resolution had been documented for recovered Cohort 3 donors. From T cells, B-cell-depleted T cells, or PBMCs came the material, which was cDNA or gDNA.

Deletions cut 7 bases from V and 5 bases from J, with 9 bases between. The CDR3 is 12 amino acids. In assigning cohorts, the study relied on participant-reported clinical history. Data came from immunoSEQ multiplex PCR; TCRdb stores just in-frame clones and leaves some out. This sample has approximately 150,000 clones, with around 79% found just once. This TCR came from a woman aged 65 to 85 in a cohort exposed to, infected with or recovered from COVID-19 (not recorded which). Sequenced sample: PBMCs or T cells enriched from blood (not recorded which). This rearrangement joins TRBV12-3 or TRBV12-4 to TRBJ1-5; TRBD1 is a possible D gene (5 bases). The DNA for the CDR3 is TGTGCCAGCACTACGACAGATCAGCCCCAGCATTTT. This gives the protein CASTTTDQPQHF.